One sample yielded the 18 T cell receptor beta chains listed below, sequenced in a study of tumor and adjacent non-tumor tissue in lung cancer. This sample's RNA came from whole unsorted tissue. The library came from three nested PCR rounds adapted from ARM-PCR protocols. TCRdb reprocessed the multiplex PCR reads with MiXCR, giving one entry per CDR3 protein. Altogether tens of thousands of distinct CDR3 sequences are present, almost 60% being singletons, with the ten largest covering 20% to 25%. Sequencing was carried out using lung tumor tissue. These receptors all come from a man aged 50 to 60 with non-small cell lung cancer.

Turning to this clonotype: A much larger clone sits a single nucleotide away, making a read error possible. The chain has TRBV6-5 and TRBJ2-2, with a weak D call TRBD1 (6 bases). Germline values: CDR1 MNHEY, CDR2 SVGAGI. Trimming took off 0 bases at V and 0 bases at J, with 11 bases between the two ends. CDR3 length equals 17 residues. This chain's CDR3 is CASSYSGQNSNTGELFF. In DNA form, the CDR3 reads TGTGCCAGCAGTTACTCTGGACAGAATTCGAACACCGGGGAGCTGTTTTTT.

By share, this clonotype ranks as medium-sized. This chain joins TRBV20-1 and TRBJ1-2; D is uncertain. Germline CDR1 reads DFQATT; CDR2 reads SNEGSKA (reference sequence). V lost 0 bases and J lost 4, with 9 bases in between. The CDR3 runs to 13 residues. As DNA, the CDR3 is TGCAGTGCTAGAGATGTGACCGGCTATGGCTACACCTTC. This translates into CSARDVTGYGYTF.

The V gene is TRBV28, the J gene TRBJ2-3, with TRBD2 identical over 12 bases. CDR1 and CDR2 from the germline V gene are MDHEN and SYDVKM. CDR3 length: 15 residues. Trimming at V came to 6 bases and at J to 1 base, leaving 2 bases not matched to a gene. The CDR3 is CASRLAGGRTDTQYF. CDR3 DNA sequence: TGTGCCAGCAGACTAGCGGGAGGACGCACAGATACGCAGTATTTT.

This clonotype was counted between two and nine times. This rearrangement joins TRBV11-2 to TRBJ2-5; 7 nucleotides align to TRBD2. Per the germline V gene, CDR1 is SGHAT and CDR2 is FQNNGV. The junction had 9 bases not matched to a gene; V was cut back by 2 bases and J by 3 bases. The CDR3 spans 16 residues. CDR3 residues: CASSLQVGGNKETQYF. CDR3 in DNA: TGTGCCAGCAGCTTACAGGTGGGGGGGAATAAAGAGACCCAGTACTTC.

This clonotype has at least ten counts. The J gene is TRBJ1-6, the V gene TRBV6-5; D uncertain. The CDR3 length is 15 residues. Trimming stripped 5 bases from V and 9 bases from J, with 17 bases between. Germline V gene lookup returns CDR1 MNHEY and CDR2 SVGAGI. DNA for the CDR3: TGTGCCAGCAGTACCTCGACCGAGGGTGGTTCACCCCTCCACTTT. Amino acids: CASSTSTEGGSPLHF.

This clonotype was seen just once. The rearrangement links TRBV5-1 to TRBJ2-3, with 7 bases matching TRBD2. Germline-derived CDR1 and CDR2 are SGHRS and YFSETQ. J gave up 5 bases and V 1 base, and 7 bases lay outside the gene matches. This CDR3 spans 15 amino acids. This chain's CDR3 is CASSLYGERGDTQYF. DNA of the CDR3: TGCGCCAGCAGCTTGTACGGGGAGCGGGGAGATACGCAGTATTTT.

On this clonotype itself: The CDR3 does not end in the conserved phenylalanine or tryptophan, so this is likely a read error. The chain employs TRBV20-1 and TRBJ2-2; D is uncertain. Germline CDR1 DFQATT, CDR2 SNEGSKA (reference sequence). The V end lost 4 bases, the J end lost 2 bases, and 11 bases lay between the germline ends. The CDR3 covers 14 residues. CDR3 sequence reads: CSAKDSPNTGELFI. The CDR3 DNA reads TGCAGTGCTAAAGATAGCCCAAACACCGGGGAGCTGTTTATT.

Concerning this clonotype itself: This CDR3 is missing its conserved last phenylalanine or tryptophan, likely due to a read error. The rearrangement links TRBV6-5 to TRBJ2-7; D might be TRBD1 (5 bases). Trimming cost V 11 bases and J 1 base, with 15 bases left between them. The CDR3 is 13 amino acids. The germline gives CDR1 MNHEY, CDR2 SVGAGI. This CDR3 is CAGTSPGSYEQYL. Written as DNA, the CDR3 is TGTGCCGGCACCTCGCCAGGGTCCTACGAGCAGTACCTC.

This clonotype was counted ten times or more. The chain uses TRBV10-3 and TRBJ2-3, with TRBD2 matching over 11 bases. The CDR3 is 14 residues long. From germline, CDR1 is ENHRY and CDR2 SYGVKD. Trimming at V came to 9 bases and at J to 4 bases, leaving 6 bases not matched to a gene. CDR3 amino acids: CAMRSGGAADTQYF. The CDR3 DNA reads TGTGCCATGCGTAGCGGGGGGGCCGCAGATACGCAGTATTTT.

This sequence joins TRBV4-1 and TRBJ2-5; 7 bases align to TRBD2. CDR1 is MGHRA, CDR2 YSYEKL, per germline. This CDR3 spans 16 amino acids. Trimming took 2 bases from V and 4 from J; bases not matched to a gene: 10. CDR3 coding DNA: TGCGCCAGCAGCCAAAATCAGCGGGGATTTTCAGAGACCCAGTACTTC. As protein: CASSQNQRGFSETQYF.

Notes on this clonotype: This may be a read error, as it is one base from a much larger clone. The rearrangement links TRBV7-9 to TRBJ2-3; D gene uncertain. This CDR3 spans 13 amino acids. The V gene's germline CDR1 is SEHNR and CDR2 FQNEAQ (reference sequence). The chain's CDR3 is CASSPASTDTQCF. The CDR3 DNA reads TGTGCCAGCAGCCCAGCCAGCACAGATACGCAGTGTTTT. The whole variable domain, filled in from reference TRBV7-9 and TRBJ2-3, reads DTGVSQNPRHKITKRGQNVTFRCDPISEHNRLYWYRQTLGQGPEFLTYFQNEAQLEKSRLLSDRFSAERPKGSFSTLEIQRTEQGDSAMYLCASSPASTDTQCFGPGTRLTVL.

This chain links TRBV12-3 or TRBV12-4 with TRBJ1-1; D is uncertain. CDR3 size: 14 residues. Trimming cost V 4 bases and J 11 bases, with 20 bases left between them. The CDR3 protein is CASSSDGPRCQAFF. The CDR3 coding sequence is TGTGCCAGCAGTTCGGATGGTCCCCGTTGCCAGGCTTTCTTT.

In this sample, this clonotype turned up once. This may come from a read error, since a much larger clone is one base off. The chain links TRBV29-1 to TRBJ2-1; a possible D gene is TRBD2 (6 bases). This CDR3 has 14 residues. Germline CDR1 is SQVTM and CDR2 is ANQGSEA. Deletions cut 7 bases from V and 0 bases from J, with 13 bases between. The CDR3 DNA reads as TGCAGCGCATCGGGACTGAGCTCCTACAATGAGCAGTTCTTC. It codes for CSASGLSSYNEQFF.

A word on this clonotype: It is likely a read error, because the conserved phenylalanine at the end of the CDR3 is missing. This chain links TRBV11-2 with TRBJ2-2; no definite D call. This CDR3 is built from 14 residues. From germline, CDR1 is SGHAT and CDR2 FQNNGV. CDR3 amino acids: CASNLYKGPGELFS. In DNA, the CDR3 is TGTGCCAGCAACTTATATAAGGGCCCCGGGGAGCTGTTTTCT.

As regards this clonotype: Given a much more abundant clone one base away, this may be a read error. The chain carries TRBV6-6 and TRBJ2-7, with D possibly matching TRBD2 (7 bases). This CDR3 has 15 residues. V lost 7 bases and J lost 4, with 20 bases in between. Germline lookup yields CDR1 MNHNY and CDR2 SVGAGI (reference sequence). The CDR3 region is CASTDRGANVYEQYF. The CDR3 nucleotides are TGTGCCAGCACTGATCGGGGGGCTAACGTTTACGAGCAGTACTTC.

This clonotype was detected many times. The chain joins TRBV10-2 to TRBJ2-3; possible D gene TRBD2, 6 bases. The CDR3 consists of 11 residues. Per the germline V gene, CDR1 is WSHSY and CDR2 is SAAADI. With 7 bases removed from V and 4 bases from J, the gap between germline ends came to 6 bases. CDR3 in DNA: TGCGCCAGCACGGGGGCAGATACGCAGTATTTT. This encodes CASTGADTQYF.

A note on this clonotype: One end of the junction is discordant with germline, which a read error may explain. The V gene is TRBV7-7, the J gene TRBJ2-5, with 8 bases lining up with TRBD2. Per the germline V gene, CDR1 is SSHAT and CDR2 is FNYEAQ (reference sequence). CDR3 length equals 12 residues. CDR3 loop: CATRGGGETKYF. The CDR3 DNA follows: TGTGCTACCCGGGGGGGCGGAGAGACCAAGTACTTC.

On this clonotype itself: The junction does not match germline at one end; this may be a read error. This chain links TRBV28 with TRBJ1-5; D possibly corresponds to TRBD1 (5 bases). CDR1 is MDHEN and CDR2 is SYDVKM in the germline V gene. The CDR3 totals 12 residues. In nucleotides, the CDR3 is TGTGCCAGCAGTTCCGGGGCCCGCCAAGTTTTATTT. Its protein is CASSSGARQVLF.